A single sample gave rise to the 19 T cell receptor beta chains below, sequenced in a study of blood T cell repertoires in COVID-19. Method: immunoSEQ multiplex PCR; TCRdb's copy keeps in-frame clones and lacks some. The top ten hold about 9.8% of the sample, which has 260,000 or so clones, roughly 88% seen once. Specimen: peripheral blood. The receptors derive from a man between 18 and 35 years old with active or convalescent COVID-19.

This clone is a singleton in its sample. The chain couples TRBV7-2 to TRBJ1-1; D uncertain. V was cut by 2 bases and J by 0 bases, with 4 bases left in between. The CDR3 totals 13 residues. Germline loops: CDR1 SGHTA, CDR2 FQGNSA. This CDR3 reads CASSLQMNTEAFF. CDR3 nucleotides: TGTGCCAGCAGCTTACAGATGAACACTGAAGCTTTCTTT.

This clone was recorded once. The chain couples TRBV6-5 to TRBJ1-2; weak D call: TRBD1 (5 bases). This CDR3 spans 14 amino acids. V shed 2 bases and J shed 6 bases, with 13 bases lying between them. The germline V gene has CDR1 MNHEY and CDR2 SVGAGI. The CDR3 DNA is TGTGCCAGCAGTTACCGGCAGGGCTTCCATGGCTACACCTTC. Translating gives CASSYRQGFHGYTF.

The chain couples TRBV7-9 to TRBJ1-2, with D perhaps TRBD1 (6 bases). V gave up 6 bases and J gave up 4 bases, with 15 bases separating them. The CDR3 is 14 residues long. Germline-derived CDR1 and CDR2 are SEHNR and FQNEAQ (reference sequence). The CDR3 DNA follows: TGTGCCAGCAGTCACGGGACATTTTCCTATGGCTACACCTTC. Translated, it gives CASSHGTFSYGYTF.

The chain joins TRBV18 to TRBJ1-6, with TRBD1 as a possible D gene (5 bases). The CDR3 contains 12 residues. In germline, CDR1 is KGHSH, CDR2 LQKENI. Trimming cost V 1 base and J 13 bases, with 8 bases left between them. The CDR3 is CASSPRGDPLHF. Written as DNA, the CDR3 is TGTGCCAGCTCACCACGGGGGGATCCCCTCCACTTT.

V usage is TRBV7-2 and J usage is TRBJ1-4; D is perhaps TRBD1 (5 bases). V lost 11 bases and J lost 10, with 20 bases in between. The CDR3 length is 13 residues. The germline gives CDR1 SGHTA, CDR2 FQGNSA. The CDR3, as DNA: TGTGCCGTCCGGGGGGTCGACGGGGGAAAACTGTTTTTT. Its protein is CAVRGVDGGKLFF.

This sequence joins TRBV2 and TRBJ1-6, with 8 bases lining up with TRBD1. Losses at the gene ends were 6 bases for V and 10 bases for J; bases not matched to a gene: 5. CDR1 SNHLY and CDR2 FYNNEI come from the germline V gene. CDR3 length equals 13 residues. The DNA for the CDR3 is TGTGCCAGCAGACAGGGGGTAGGGTCACCCCTCCACTTT. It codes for CASRQGVGSPLHF.

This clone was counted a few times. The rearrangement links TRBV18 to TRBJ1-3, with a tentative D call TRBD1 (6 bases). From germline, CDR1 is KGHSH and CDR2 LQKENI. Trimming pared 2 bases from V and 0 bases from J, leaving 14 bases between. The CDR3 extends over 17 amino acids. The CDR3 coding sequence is TGTGCCAGCTCACCATTTGGGGACACTAGCTCTGGAAACACCATATATTTT. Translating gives CASSPFGDTSSGNTIYF.

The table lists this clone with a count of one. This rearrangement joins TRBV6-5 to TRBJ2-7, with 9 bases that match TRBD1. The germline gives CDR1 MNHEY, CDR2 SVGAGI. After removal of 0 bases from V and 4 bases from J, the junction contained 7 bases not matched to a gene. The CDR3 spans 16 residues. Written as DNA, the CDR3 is TGTGCCAGCAGTTACTCGGGGACAGGGCATAGGTACGAGCAGTACTTC. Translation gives CASSYSGTGHRYEQYF.

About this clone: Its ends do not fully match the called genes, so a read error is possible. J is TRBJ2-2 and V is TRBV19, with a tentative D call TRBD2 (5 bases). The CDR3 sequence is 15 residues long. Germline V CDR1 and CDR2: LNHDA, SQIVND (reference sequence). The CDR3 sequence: CASSIGRGGTGELFF. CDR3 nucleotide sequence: TGTGCCAGTAGTATTGGCAGAGGAGGCACCGGGGAGTTGTTTTTT.

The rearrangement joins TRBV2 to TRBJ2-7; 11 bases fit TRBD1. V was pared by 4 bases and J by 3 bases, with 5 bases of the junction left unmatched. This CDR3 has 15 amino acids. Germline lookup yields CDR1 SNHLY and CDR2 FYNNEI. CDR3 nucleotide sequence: TGTGCCAGCAGTGCGGGACAGGGGGGGTACTACGAGCAGTACTTC. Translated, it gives CASSAGQGGYYEQYF. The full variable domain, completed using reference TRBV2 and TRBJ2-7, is EPEVTQTPSHQVTQMGQEVILRCVPISNHLYFYWYRQILGQKVEFLVSFYNNEISEKSEIFDDQFSVERPDGSNFTLKIRSTKLEDSAMYFCASSAGQGGYYEQYFGPGTRLTVT.

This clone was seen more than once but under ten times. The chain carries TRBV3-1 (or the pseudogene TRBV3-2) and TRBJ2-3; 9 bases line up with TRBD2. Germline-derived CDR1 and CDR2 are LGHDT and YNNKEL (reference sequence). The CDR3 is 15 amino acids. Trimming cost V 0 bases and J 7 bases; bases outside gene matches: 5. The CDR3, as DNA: TGTGCCAGCAGCCAAGATAGTAGCGGGGGTTATACGCAGTATTTT. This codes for CASSQDSSGGYTQYF.

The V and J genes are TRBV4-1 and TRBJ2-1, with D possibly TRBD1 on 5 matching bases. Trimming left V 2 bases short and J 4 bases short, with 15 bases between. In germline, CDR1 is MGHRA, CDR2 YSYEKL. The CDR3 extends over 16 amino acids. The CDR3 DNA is TGCGCCAGCAGCCAACATATCACAGGTCCATACAATGAGCAGTTCTTC. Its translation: CASSQHITGPYNEQFF.

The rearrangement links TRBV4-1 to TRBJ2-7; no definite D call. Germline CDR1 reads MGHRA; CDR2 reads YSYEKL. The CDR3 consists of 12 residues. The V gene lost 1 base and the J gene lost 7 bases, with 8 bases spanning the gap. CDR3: CASSQVFGEQYF. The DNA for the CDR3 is TGCGCCAGCAGCCAAGTTTTCGGTGAGCAGTACTTC.

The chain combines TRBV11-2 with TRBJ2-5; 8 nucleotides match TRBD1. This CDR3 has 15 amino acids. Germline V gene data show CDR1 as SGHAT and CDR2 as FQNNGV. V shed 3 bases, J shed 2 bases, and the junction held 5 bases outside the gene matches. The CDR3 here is CASSFARGPQETQYF. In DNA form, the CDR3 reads TGTGCCAGCAGCTTCGCCAGGGGGCCACAAGAGACCCAGTACTTC. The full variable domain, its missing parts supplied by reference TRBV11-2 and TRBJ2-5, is EAGVAQSPRYKIIEKRQSVAFWCNPISGHATLYWYQQILGQGPKLLIQFQNNGVVDDSQLPKDRFSAERLKGVDSTLKIQPAKLEDSAVYLCASSFARGPQETQYFGPGTRLLVL.

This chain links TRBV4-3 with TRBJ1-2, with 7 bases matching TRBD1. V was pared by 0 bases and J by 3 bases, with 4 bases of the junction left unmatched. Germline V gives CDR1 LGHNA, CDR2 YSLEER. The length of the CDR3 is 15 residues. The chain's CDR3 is CASSQDQGTDYGYTF. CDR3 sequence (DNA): TGCGCCAGCAGCCAAGATCAAGGGACAGACTATGGCTACACCTTC.

The CDR3 sequence: CASSSSAGSEQFF. The CDR3 DNA sequence: TGTGCCAGCAGTTCATCCGCAGGGTCTGAGCAGTTCTTC. The chain joins TRBV6-5 to TRBJ2-1; D perhaps matches TRBD1 (5 bases). The V end lost 4 bases, the J end lost 9 bases, and 13 bases lay between the germline ends. The CDR3 runs 13 residues. Germline V gives CDR1 MNHEY, CDR2 SVGAGI.

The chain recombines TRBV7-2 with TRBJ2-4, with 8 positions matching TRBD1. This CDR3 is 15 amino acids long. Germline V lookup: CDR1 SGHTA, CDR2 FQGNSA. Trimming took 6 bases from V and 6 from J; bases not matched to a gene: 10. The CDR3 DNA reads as TGTGCCAGCAGTTCAATATCAGGGGGCGGAAACATTCAGTACTTC. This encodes CASSSISGGGNIQYF.

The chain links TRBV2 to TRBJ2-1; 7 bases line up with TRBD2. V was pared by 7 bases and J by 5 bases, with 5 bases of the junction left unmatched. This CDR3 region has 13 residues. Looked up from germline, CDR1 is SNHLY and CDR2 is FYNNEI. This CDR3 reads CASTSGENNEQFF. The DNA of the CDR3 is TGTGCCAGCACCAGCGGGGAAAACAATGAGCAGTTCTTC.

CDR3 sequence: CASQGIRGTEAFF. DNA for the CDR3: TGTGCCAGCCAGGGGATCCGGGGCACTGAAGCTTTCTTT. The chain recombines TRBV12-3 or TRBV12-4 with TRBJ1-1, with D maybe TRBD1 (6 bases). The CDR3 has 13 residues. Trimming stripped 8 bases from V and 4 bases from J, with 14 bases between.